This T cell receptor beta chain is drawn from a study of T cells in Graves' hyperthyroidism and ophthalmopathy (dated by TCRdb to about 2019). Regarding the complete study: Peripheral blood samples were taken at initial diagnosis, before any treatment was given. To identify distinguishing TCR V-J signatures, a discovery cohort of 100 patients was used, comprising approximately 40 with Graves' ophthalmopathy and roughly 60 with stable Graves' hyperthyroidism. The paper describes TCR Vbeta CDR3 sequencing of 130 to 150 peripheral blood samples, made up of 43 ophthalmopathy patients, 70 to 80 hyperthyroidism patients and 17 progressor patients. Following sampling, methimazole starting at 30 mg daily was given to hyperthyroidism patients, and high-dose intravenous methylprednisolone was given to ophthalmopathy patients. The study also compared thyroid tissue and blood T-cell repertoires from roughly six Graves' hyperthyroidism patients. The approximately 97 discovery patients were randomly divided into training and test sets at a 7:3 ratio. Prospective prediction of ophthalmopathy was tested in an independent validation cohort of fewer than 20 hyperthyroidism patients and 15 to 17 patients who later progressed to ophthalmopathy.

Summary of the overall study and its limitations: A model built on a 13 V-J signature distinguished ophthalmopathy from stable hyperthyroidism, reaching 87.88% sensitivity and around 81% specificity in cross-validation and 80%/75% in testing. Blood samples also contained most of the expanded thyroid clonotypes (frequency above 0.001), which suggests that blood repertoires may reflect thyroid immune responses. In validation, progression to ophthalmopathy was predicted by the model with approximately 67% sensitivity and 72.22% specificity, a median of around 5.9 months before onset. Sample size was not statistically predetermined, and blinding of investigators to group allocation was not performed.

Clipping removes 6 bases from V and 5 bases from J, with 7 as the unmatched junction base count. CDR1 LNHDA and CDR2 SQIVND are derived from the germline V gene (reference sequence). The CDR3, from cysteine to phenylalanine, totals 14 residues. Only CDR3 DNA remains: 42 bases, in frame from the first base. At least ten counts were recorded for this clonotype. Its antigen target is currently unknown. It has no much larger one-base neighbor in the sample; base qualities were not kept. The TCR beta CDR3 regions were amplified from the RNA transcripts. The first round of RT-PCR for the TCR CDR3 was performed with the HTBI primer set and the Qiagen OneStep RT-PCR kit. Libraries were constructed in a second round of multiplex PCR, after which size selection and purification were carried out. Libraries were sequenced paired-end with 100 bp reads on an Illumina HiSeq2000. The study's own analysis went as follows. SOAPnuke was used to process the raw data, removing reads that contained adapters or uncalled bases, had a mean Phred below 15, or lacked an exact match to the constant primer or identifier. High-quality paired reads were merged using COPE v1.2.5, and each unique nucleotide sequence was defined as a clonotype. MiTCR v1.1 was used to align the clonotypes against IMGT TRBV, TRBD and TRBJ reference segments. Analysis was restricted to V-J combinations with a frequency above 0.0001, which covered 99.2% of repertoires. A TCS score was defined as the ratio between F50 (clonal expansion) and ExV (chaos), using BLOSUM62-based TCRdist between CDR3 peptides within each V-J. Welch's t-statistics and random forest reduced 450 to 600 V-J features to 13, which were used in a naive Bayes classifier (R e1071). Thyroid-blood repertoire similarity was quantified with the Morisita-Horn index. In-frame beta chains were kept once TCRdb had trimmed the public reads at Q25 with fastp and called clones with MiXCR. CDR3 protein sequences are deduplicated, and each keeps its most common genes and DNA. In this record, the V and J calls reflect TCRdb's handling and not the investigators' own analysis. The sample contains about 840,000 distinct CDR3 sequences, 38% of them found a single time. The ten largest account for 7.5% to 9.5% of the sample.

Graves' hyperthyroidism was defined as stable when no progression to ophthalmopathy occurred over 18 months of follow-up. Hyperthyroidism patients were aged 18 to 65 years and newly diagnosed, with disease duration of less than 2 months. Any patient with an uncontrolled infection, another autoimmune disease, pregnancy or lactation was excluded. Diagnoses were established on the basis of clinical symptoms, serum thyroxine and TRAb, thyroid ultrasound, and orbital computed tomography. PBMCs were separated from approximately 9.9 ml of fresh peripheral blood using Ficoll-Paque density gradient centrifugation. Trizol reagent was used to extract total RNA, and RNA quality was then checked on an Agilent 2100 Bioanalyzer.

Sequencing was done on a sample of blood. The rearranged chain carries TRBV19 and TRBJ1-5, and 7 junction bases match TRBD1. The TCR was taken from a man aged 18 to 29 with Graves' hyperthyroidism. The CDR3 here reads CASSTGATHQPQHF. The nucleotides are TGTGCCAGTAGCACAGGGGCCACTCATCAGCCCCAGCATTTT.